The TCR beta chain described here comes from a study of OX40 agonist ivuxolimab in advanced cancers. Study observations and caveats: Still undetermined is the antigen specificity of the expanded peripheral T cells. Average numbers of expanded clones were greater in CD8+ T cells than in CD4+.

The CDR3 consists of 15 residues. With 0 bases removed from V and 4 bases from J, the gap between germline ends came to 10 bases. From germline, CDR1 is MNHNS and CDR2 SASEGT. On this clone: Antigen unknown.

Some clones are missing from TCRdb's copy, which holds only in-frame ones; the method was immunoSEQ multiplex PCR. This table holds about 130,000 clones, approximately 90% found once. The sequencing used CD4+ or CD8+ T cells sorted from blood, collected in a trial of the OX40 agonist ivuxolimab. The clonotype was recovered from an adult with an advanced solid tumor such as melanoma, head and neck, liver or kidney cancer. The rearrangement links TRBV6-1 to TRBJ1-5, with unresolved D. In DNA, the CDR3 is TGTGCCAGCAGTGAAGCGGGTCCGGGGAATCAGCCCCAGCATTTT. Translating gives CASSEAGPGNQPQHF.